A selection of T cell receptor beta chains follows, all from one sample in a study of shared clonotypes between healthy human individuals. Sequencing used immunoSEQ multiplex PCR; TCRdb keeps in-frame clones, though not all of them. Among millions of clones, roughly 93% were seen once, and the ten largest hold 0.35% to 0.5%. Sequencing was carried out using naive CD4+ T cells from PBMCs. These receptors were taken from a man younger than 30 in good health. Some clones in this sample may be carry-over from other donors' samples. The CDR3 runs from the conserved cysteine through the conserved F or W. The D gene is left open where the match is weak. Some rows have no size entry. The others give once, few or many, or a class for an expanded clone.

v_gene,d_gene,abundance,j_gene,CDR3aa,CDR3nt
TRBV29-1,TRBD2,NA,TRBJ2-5,CSVWDTRTSGSQETQYF,TGCAGCGTTTGGGATACACGGACTAGCGGGAGCCAAGAGACCCAGTACTTC
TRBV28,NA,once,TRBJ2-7,CASSRTGRRWEQYF,TGTGCCAGCAGTCGGACGGGCCGCCGGTGGGAGCAGTACTTC
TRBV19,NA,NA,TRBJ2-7,CASSIRGLNEQYF,TGTGCCAGTAGTATTCGGGGGTTGAACGAGCAGTACTTC
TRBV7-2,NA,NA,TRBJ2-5,CASSPASAETQYF,TGTGCCAGCAGCCCTGCTAGCGCGGAGACCCAGTACTTC
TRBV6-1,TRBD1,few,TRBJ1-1,CASSEVGQDTEAFF,TGTGCCAGCAGTGAAGTCGGACAGGACACTGAAGCTTTCTTT
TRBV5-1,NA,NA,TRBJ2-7,CASSLEGGGNEQYF,TGCGCCAGCAGCTTGGAGGGGGGTGGTAACGAGCAGTACTTC
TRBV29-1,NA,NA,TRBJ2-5,CSPIQTQYF,TGCAGCCCGATCCAGACCCAGTACTTC
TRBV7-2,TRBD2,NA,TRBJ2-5,CASSLARLAGAETQYF,TGTGCCAGCAGCTTAGCGCGGTTAGCGGGAGCTGAGACCCAGTACTTC
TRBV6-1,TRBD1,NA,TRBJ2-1,CASSDKTGGAYNEQFF,TGTGCCAGCAGTGACAAAACAGGGGGCGCCTACAATGAGCAGTTCTTC
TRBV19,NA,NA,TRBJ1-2,CASSMGSVVGYTF,TGTGCCAGTAGTATGGGGTCGGTAGTCGGCTACACCTTC
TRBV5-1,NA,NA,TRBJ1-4,CASSLAGLANEKLFF,TGCGCCAGCAGCTTGGCCGGGCTAGCTAATGAAAAACTGTTTTTT
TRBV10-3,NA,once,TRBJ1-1,CAISESTWGADVTEAFF,TGTGCCATCAGTGAGTCGACTTGGGGGGCTGATGTCACTGAAGCTTTCTTT
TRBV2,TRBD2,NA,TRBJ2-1,CASLLAGGSYNEQFF,TGTGCCAGCCTACTAGCGGGGGGCTCCTACAATGAGCAGTTCTTC
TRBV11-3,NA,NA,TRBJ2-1,CASSLGWVGEQFF,TGTGCCAGCAGCTTAGGTTGGGTAGGTGAGCAGTTCTTC
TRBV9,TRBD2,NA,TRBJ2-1,CASSVTALAGSLEQFF,TGTGCCAGCAGCGTAACTGCACTAGCGGGAAGTCTTGAGCAGTTCTTC
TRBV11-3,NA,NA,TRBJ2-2,CASSLAVGELFF,TGTGCCAGCAGCTTAGCGGTAGGGGAGCTGTTTTTT
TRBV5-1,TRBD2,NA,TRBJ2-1,CASSLEAGRAYNEQFF,TGCGCCAGCAGCTTGGAGGCAGGGAGGGCCTACAATGAGCAGTTCTTC
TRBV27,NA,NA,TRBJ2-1,CASTPRDTSSYNEQFF,TGTGCCAGCACGCCTAGGGACACCAGCTCCTACAATGAGCAGTTCTTC
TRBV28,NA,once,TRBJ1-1,CASSSPDPTNTEAFF,TGTGCCAGCAGTTCTCCCGACCCAACGAACACTGAAGCTTTCTTT
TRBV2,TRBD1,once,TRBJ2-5,CASHPGQGWETQYF,TGTGCCAGCCACCCGGGACAGGGTTGGGAGACCCAGTACTTC
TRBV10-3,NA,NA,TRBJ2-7,CAISEGQPYEQYF,TGTGCCATCAGTGAAGGACAGCCCTACGAGCAGTACTTC
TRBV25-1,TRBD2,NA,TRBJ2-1,CASSVAGGPRSEQFF,TGTGCCAGCAGTGTAGCGGGAGGGCCCCGGAGTGAGCAGTTCTTC
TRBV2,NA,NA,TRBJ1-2,CASSVLTVPGNYGYTF,TGTGCCAGCAGTGTATTGACCGTGCCCGGTAACTATGGCTACACCTTC
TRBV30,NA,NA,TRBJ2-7,CAWNRRSSYEQYF,TGTGCCTGGAATAGGCGCAGCTCCTACGAGCAGTACTTC
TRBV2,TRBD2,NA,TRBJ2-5,CASSATSGGAETQYF,TGTGCCAGCAGTGCCACTAGCGGGGGCGCGGAGACCCAGTACTTC
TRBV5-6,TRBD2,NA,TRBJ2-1,CASSFGRYAYNEQFF,TGTGCCAGCAGCTTCGGGAGGTACGCCTACAATGAGCAGTTCTTC